These T cell receptor beta chains were read from a single sample in a study of control samples from healthy donors and cancer patients. Assay used: immunoSEQ multiplex PCR; TCRdb lists only in-frame clones, some missing. The table lists about 55,000 clones, nearly 90% of them singletons. The sequencing input was blood. All receptors derive from a man aged 45-60 years in good health. CDR3s leave out the opening cysteine and the closing phenylalanine or tryptophan. The order of the fields is CDR3 protein, CDR3 length, D gene, V gene, J gene. The D gene is left open where the match is weak.

CDR3aa: ASSSPGLAGANEQF
len: 14
d_gene: TRBD2
v_gene: TRBV5-1
j_gene: TRBJ2-1

CDR3aa: ASSPPFRLTPEKLF
len: 14
d_gene: -
v_gene: TRBV5-1
j_gene: TRBJ1-4

CDR3aa: ASSRSAGDEQF
len: 11
d_gene: -
v_gene: TRBV7-3
j_gene: TRBJ2-1

CDR3aa: ASSFARNEQY
len: 10
d_gene: -
v_gene: TRBV28
j_gene: TRBJ2-7

CDR3aa: ASTAGTEQY
len: 9
d_gene: -
v_gene: TRBV5-1
j_gene: TRBJ2-7

CDR3aa: ASSLGSGGWHTEAF
len: 14
d_gene: -
v_gene: TRBV5-6
j_gene: TRBJ1-1

CDR3aa: ASSQDTGLAGGQETQY
len: 16
d_gene: TRBD2
v_gene: TRBV4-1
j_gene: TRBJ2-5

CDR3aa: ASSAAQGSTEAF
len: 12
d_gene: -
v_gene: TRBV18
j_gene: TRBJ1-1

CDR3aa: ASSPAQGSYEQY
len: 12
d_gene: -
v_gene: TRBV18
j_gene: TRBJ2-7

CDR3aa: ASSGAGGSLREKLF
len: 14
d_gene: TRBD1
v_gene: TRBV25-1
j_gene: TRBJ1-4

CDR3aa: ASSLGTGAAYNEQF
len: 14
d_gene: -
v_gene: TRBV28
j_gene: TRBJ2-1

CDR3aa: ASSSTSATLTDTQY
len: 14
d_gene: TRBD2
v_gene: TRBV5-1
j_gene: TRBJ2-3

CDR3aa: ASIETSGRYEQY
len: 12
d_gene: TRBD2
v_gene: TRBV28
j_gene: TRBJ2-7

CDR3aa: ASSSQGTTDTQY
len: 12
d_gene: TRBD1
v_gene: TRBV7-3
j_gene: TRBJ2-3

CDR3aa: ASSIVPSGSPNEQF
len: 14
d_gene: TRBD2
v_gene: TRBV19
j_gene: TRBJ2-1

CDR3aa: ASSVMDRNEKLF
len: 12
d_gene: TRBD1
v_gene: TRBV9
j_gene: TRBJ1-4

CDR3aa: ASSSLPRGNEKLF
len: 13
d_gene: -
v_gene: TRBV27
j_gene: TRBJ1-4

CDR3aa: ASSFTGGAGNTQY
len: 13
d_gene: TRBD2
v_gene: TRBV7-2
j_gene: TRBJ2-3

CDR3aa: ASSLVSSSGYEQY
len: 13
d_gene: -
v_gene: TRBV7-2
j_gene: TRBJ2-7

CDR3aa: ASSQQGAVETQY
len: 12
d_gene: TRBD1
v_gene: TRBV7-8
j_gene: TRBJ2-5

CDR3aa: ASSPRRESFGYT
len: 12
d_gene: -
v_gene: TRBV11-1
j_gene: TRBJ1-2

CDR3aa: ASSPGLAGTSTDTQY
len: 15
d_gene: TRBD2
v_gene: TRBV18
j_gene: TRBJ2-3

CDR3aa: ASSPPKLGSLNTEAF
len: 15
d_gene: -
v_gene: TRBV18
j_gene: TRBJ1-1

CDR3aa: ASSWGGETLPGELF
len: 14
d_gene: TRBD2
v_gene: TRBV7-2
j_gene: TRBJ2-2

CDR3aa: ASSPRLAGNNEQF
len: 13
d_gene: TRBD2
v_gene: TRBV7-2
j_gene: TRBJ2-1

CDR3aa: ASSSQSLVNEQF
len: 12
d_gene: -
v_gene: TRBV7-2
j_gene: TRBJ2-1

CDR3aa: ASSSRLETDTQY
len: 12
d_gene: -
v_gene: TRBV28
j_gene: TRBJ2-3

CDR3aa: ASRDDRGGNEQF
len: 12
d_gene: TRBD1
v_gene: TRBV4-2
j_gene: TRBJ2-1

CDR3aa: ASSPLSSYNSPLH
len: 13
d_gene: -
v_gene: TRBV5-1
j_gene: TRBJ1-6

CDR3aa: ASSWTGGDNEKLF
len: 13
d_gene: TRBD1
v_gene: TRBV7-9
j_gene: TRBJ1-4

CDR3aa: ASSQERIAGGPGTDTQY
len: 17
d_gene: TRBD2
v_gene: TRBV3-1/TRBV3-2
j_gene: TRBJ2-3

CDR3aa: SASLVQGTYNEQF
len: 13
d_gene: -
v_gene: TRBV20-1
j_gene: TRBJ2-1

CDR3aa: ASSLNPRPGIGSPLH
len: 15
d_gene: -
v_gene: TRBV18
j_gene: TRBJ1-6

CDR3aa: ASTQTSGSSYNEQF
len: 14
d_gene: TRBD2
v_gene: TRBV19
j_gene: TRBJ2-1

CDR3aa: ASSLDWGETYEQY
len: 13
d_gene: -
v_gene: TRBV5-6
j_gene: TRBJ2-7

CDR3aa: ASIAFGSGSKY
len: 11
d_gene: -
v_gene: TRBV6-5
j_gene: TRBJ2-7

CDR3aa: ASSRRGYEQY
len: 10
d_gene: -
v_gene: TRBV14
j_gene: TRBJ2-7

CDR3aa: ASSLGGSGANVLT
len: 13
d_gene: TRBD2
v_gene: TRBV6-2/TRBV6-3
j_gene: TRBJ2-6

CDR3aa: ASSYITGGEETQY
len: 13
d_gene: TRBD1
v_gene: TRBV7-9
j_gene: TRBJ2-5

CDR3aa: AISLETGTGELF
len: 12
d_gene: -
v_gene: TRBV10-3
j_gene: TRBJ2-2

CDR3aa: ASSSQLAGDTGELF
len: 14
d_gene: TRBD2
v_gene: TRBV9
j_gene: TRBJ2-2

CDR3aa: ASSRPSGSVTDTQY
len: 14
d_gene: TRBD2
v_gene: TRBV28
j_gene: TRBJ2-3

CDR3aa: ASSPLGNTEAF
len: 11
d_gene: -
v_gene: TRBV5-1
j_gene: TRBJ1-1

CDR3aa: ASIGGALNTGELF
len: 13
d_gene: TRBD2
v_gene: TRBV2
j_gene: TRBJ2-2

CDR3aa: ATAYRQGRGDTIY
len: 13
d_gene: TRBD1
v_gene: TRBV10-3
j_gene: TRBJ1-3

CDR3aa: ASSLYNHEQY
len: 10
d_gene: -
v_gene: TRBV28
j_gene: TRBJ2-7

CDR3aa: ASSLGRLEAF
len: 10
d_gene: -
v_gene: TRBV11-2
j_gene: TRBJ1-1

CDR3aa: ATFRDRGSPLH
len: 11
d_gene: TRBD1
v_gene: TRBV6-5
j_gene: TRBJ1-6

CDR3aa: ASSPTGQGTRAAF
len: 13
d_gene: TRBD1
v_gene: TRBV28
j_gene: TRBJ1-1

CDR3aa: ASTLLGKGNQPQH
len: 13
d_gene: -
v_gene: TRBV28
j_gene: TRBJ1-5

CDR3aa: ASSASNEQF
len: 9
d_gene: -
v_gene: TRBV4-2
j_gene: TRBJ2-1

CDR3aa: ASSDGLTQY
len: 9
d_gene: -
v_gene: TRBV6-5
j_gene: TRBJ2-5

CDR3aa: SASSGGGNTIY
len: 11
d_gene: TRBD1
v_gene: TRBV20-1
j_gene: TRBJ1-3

CDR3aa: ASSYSGVGDTQY
len: 12
d_gene: -
v_gene: TRBV6-2/TRBV6-3
j_gene: TRBJ2-3

CDR3aa: ASSLLRGQTKGYT
len: 13
d_gene: TRBD1
v_gene: TRBV6-5
j_gene: TRBJ1-2